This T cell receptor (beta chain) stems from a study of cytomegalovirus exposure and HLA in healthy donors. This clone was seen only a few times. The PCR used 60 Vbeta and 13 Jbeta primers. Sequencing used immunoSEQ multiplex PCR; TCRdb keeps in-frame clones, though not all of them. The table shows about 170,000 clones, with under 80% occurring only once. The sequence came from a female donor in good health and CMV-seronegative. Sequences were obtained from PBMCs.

CDR3 in DNA: TGTGCCAGCAGCCCCGTGTCGGGAGAAGACACCTTC. Residues: CASSPVSGEDTF. This chain joins TRBV5-6 and TRBJ1-2; D is unresolved. V dropped 4 bases and J dropped 12 bases, with 16 bases sitting between them. CDR1 and CDR2 from the germline V gene are SGHDT and YYEEEE. This CDR3 is 12 amino acids long.